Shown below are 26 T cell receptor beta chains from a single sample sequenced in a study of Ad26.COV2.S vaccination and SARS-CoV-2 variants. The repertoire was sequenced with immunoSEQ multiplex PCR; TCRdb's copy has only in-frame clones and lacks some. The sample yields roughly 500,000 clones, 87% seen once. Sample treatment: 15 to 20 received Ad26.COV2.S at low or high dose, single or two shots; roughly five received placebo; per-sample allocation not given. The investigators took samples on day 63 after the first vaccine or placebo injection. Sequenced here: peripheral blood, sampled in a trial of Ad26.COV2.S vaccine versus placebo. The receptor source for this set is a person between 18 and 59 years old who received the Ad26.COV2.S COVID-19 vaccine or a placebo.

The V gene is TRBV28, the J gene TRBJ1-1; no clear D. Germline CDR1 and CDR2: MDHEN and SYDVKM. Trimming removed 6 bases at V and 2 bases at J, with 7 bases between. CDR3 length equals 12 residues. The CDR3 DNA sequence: TGTGCCAGCAGCACTAGCAACACTGAAGCTTTCTTT. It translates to CASSTSNTEAFF.

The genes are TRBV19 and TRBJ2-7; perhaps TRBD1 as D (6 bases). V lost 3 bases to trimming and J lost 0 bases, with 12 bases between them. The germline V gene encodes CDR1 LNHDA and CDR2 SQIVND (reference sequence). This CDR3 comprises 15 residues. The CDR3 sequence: CASSISGHSSYEQYF. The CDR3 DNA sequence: TGTGCCAGTAGTATCTCGGGACACAGCTCCTACGAGCAGTACTTC.

CDR3 nucleotides: TGCGCCACCTCAGTAGGGGCGGGAGGCTCCCCCGGCGAGCAGTACTTC. Its translation: CATSVGAGGSPGEQYF. The chain recombines TRBV5-1 with TRBJ2-7; 8 positions match TRBD2. The CDR3 is made up of 16 amino acids. Germline V gene sequence: CDR1 SGHRS, CDR2 YFSETQ. V trimming: 9 bases; J trimming: 6 bases; junction bases outside the gene matches: 20.

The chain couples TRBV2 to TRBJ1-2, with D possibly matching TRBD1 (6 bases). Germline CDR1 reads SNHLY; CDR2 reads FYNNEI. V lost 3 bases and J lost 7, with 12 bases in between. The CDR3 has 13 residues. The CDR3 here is CASSEGQRGGYTF. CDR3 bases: TGTGCCAGCAGTGAGGGACAACGAGGTGGCTACACCTTC.

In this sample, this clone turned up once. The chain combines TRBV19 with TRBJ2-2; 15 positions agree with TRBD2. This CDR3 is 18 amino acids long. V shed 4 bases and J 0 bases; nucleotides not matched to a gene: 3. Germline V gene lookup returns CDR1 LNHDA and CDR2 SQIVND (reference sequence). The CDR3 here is CASSRTSGRGSNTGELFF. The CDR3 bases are TGTGCCAGTAGTAGGACTAGCGGGAGGGGATCGAACACCGGGGAGCTGTTTTTT.

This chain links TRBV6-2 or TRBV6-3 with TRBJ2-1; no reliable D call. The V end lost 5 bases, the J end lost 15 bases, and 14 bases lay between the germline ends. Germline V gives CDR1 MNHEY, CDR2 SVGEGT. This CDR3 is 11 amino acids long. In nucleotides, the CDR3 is TGTGCCAGCAGTCAGGACCGTCTTCGGTTCTTC. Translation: CASSQDRLRFF.

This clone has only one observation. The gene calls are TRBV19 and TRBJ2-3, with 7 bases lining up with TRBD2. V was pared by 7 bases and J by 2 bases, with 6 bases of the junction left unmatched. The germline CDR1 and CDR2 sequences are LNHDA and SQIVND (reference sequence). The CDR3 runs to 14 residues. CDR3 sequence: CASKSSGSTDTQYF. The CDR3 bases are TGTGCCAGTAAGTCTAGCGGATCCACAGATACGCAGTATTTT.

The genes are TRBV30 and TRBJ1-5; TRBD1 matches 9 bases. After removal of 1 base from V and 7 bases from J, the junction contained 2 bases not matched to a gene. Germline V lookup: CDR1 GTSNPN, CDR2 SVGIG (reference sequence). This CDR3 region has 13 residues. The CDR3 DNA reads TGTGCCTGGAGTGACAGGGGGCTACAGCCCCAGCATTTT. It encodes CAWSDRGLQPQHF. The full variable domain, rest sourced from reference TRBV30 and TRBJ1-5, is SQTIHQWPATLVQPVGSPLSLECTVEGTSNPNLYWYRQAAGRGLQLLFYSVGIGQISSEVPQNLSASRPQDRQFILSSKKLLLSDSGFYLCAWSDRGLQPQHFGDGTRLSIL.

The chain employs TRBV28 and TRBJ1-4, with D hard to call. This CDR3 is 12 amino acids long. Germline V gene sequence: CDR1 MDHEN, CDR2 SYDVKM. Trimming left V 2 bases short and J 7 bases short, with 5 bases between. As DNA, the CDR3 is TGTGCCAGCAGTTTACCGGGTGAAAAACTGTTTTTT. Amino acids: CASSLPGEKLFF.

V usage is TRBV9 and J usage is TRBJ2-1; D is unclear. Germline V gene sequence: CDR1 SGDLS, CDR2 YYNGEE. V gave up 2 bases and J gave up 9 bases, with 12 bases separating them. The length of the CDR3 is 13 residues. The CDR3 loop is CASSVSVWGEQFF. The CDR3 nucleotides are TGTGCCAGCAGCGTCTCCGTCTGGGGTGAGCAGTTCTTC.

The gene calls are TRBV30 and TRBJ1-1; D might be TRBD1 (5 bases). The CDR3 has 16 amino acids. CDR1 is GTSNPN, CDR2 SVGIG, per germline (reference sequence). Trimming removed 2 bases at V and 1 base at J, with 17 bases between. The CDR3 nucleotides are TGTGCCTGGAGTTCTTGGGGGACCCCGGAGAACACTGAAGCTTTCTTT. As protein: CAWSSWGTPENTEAFF.

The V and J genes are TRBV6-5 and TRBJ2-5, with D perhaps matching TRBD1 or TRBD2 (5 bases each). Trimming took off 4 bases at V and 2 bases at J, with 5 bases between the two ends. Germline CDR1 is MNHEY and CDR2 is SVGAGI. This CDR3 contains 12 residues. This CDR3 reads CASSWGQETQYF. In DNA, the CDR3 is TGTGCCAGCAGTTGGGGGCAAGAGACCCAGTACTTC.

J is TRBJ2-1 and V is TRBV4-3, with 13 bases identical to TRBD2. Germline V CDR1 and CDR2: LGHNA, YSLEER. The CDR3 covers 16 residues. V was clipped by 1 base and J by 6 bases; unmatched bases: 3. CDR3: CASSQAGLAGSNEQFF. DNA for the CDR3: TGCGCCAGCAGCCAAGCGGGACTAGCGGGATCCAATGAGCAGTTCTTC.

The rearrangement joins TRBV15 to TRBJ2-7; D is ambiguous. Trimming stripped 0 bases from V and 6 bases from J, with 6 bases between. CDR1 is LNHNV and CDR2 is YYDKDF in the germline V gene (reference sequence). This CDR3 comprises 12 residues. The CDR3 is CATSRDVGEQYF. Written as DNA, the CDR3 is TGTGCCACCAGCAGAGACGTGGGCGAGCAGTACTTC.

Here the CDR3 DNA reads TGTGCCACCAGTGAATTGGGGACAGGGGCAGATACGCAGTATTTT. Translated, it gives CATSELGTGADTQYF. V and J are TRBV24-1 and TRBJ2-3, with TRBD1 identical over 10 bases. The CDR3 totals 15 residues. Trimming cost V 4 bases and J 4 bases; bases outside gene matches: 4. CDR1 is KGHDR, CDR2 SFDVKD, per germline.

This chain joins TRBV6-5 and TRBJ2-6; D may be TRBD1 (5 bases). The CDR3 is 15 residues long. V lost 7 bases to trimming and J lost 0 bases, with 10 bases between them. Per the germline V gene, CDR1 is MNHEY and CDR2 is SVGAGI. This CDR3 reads CASTQGSSGANVLTF. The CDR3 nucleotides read TGTGCCAGCACCCAGGGTAGCTCTGGGGCCAACGTCCTGACTTTC.

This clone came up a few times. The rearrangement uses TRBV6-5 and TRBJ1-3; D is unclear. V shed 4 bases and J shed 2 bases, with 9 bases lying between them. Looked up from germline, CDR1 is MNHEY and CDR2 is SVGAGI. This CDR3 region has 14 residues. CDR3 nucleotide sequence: TGTGCCAGCAGTTCGTCGTTGGCTGGAAACACCATATATTTT. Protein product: CASSSSLAGNTIYF.

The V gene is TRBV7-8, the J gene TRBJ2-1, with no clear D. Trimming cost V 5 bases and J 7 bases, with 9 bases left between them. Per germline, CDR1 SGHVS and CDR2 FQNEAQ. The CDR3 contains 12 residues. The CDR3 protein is CASSPYGNEQFF. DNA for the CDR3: TGTGCCAGCAGCCCCTATGGGAATGAGCAGTTCTTC.

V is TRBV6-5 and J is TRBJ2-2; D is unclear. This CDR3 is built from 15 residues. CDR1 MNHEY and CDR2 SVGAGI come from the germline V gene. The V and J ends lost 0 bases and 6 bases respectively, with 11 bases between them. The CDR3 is CASSYSRSGAGELFF. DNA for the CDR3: TGTGCCAGCAGTTACTCACGGTCTGGGGCCGGGGAGCTGTTTTTT.

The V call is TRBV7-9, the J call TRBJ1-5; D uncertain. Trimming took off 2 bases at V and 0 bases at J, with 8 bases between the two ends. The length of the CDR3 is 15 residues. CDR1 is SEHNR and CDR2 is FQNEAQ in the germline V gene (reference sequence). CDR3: CASSLMGNSNQPQHF. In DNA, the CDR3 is TGTGCCAGCAGCTTAATGGGGAATAGCAATCAGCCCCAGCATTTT.

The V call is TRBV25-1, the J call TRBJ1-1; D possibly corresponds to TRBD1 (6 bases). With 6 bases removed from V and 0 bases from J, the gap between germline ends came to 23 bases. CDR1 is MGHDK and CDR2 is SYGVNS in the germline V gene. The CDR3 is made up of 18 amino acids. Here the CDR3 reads CASSLYGAGAPLNTEAFF. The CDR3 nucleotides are TGTGCCAGCAGCTTATACGGGGCGGGGGCCCCTCTGAACACTGAAGCTTTCTTT.

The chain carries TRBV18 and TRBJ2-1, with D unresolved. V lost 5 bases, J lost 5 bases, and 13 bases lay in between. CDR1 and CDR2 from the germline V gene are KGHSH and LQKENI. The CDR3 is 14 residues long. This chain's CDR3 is CASSNGQPHNEQFF. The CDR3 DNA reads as TGTGCCAGCTCAAATGGCCAGCCTCACAATGAGCAGTTCTTC.

In DNA form, the CDR3 reads TGCAGCGCCCGCAGGGGACTCCGTGGCTACACCTTC. This codes for CSARRGLRGYTF. This sequence joins TRBV29-1 and TRBJ1-2, with TRBD1 as a possible D gene (6 bases). V lost 7 bases and J 7 bases, leaving 16 bases between the germline ends. Germline loops: CDR1 SQVTM, CDR2 ANQGSEA. This CDR3 contains 12 residues.

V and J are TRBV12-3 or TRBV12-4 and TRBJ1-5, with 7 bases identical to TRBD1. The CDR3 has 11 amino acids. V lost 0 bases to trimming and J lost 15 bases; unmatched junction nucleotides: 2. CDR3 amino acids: CASSLAGTVHF. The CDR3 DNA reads TGTGCCAGCAGTTTAGCGGGGACAGTGCATTTT.

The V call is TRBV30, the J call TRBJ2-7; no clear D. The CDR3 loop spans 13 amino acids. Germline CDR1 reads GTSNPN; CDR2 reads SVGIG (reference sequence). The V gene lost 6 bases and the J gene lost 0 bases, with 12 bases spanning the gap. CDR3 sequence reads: CACETRSSYEQYF. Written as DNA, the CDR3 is TGTGCCTGCGAAACAAGGAGCTCCTACGAGCAGTACTTC.

The CDR3 DNA sequence: TGTGCCACTCTCCAGGGGGGTACCCAGTACTTC. Amino acids: CATLQGGTQYF. This sequence joins TRBV6-5 and TRBJ2-5; D may be TRBD1 (7 bases). V lost 10 bases and J 8 bases, leaving 14 bases between the germline ends. The germline V gene has CDR1 MNHEY and CDR2 SVGAGI. The CDR3 runs to 11 residues.